This T cell receptor beta chain is from a study of blood T cell repertoires in COVID-19. Assay used: immunoSEQ multiplex PCR; TCRdb lists only in-frame clones, some missing. The sample carries approximately 240,000 clones, around 85% recorded once. Trimming stripped 3 bases from V and 4 bases from J, with 12 bases between. The CDR3 consists of 15 residues. Germline V gives CDR1 LNHDA, CDR2 SQIVND (reference sequence). The V and J genes are TRBV19 and TRBJ1-4; no reliable D call. The TCR originated in a woman aged 50 to 65 in a cohort exposed to, infected with or recovered from COVID-19 (not recorded which). The specimen was PBMCs or T cells enriched from blood (not recorded which). CDR3 nucleotides: TGTGCCAGTAGTATTCAACACAGCGGTAATGAAAAACTGTTTTTT. Residues: CASSIQHSGNEKLFF.